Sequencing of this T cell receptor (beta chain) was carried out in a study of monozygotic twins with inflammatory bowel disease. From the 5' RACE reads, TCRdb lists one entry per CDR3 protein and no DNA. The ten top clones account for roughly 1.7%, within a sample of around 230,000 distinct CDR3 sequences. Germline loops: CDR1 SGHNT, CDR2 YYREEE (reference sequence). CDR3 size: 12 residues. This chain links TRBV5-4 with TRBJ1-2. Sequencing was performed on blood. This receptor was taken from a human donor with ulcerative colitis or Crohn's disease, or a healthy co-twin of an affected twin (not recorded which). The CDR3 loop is CASSVPNYGYTF.